This T cell receptor beta chain was captured in a study of blood T cell repertoires in COVID-19 (dated by TCRdb to about 2020). At the level of the whole study: The collaborator samples originated in the United States, Italy and Spain and spanned the acute and convalescent phases of COVID-19. Where HLA class I and class II types were available, the types were taken from metadata supplied by the sample provider, not from assay-based typing. A freely available public database, intended as a resource for researchers studying the immune response to SARS-CoV-2, is where the repertoires were released. The dataset comprised deeply sampled blood TCRbeta repertoires from subjects exposed to, actively infected with, or recovered from COVID-19. The samples were drawn from two sources: the first 160 participants of the ongoing ImmuneRACE study, and about 1,300 subjects contributed by 6 global collaborators. The material from the prospective study consisted of cDNA or gDNA derived from T cells, B-cell-depleted T cells, or PBMCs. Sample metadata almost always included a de-identified subject ID, COVID-19 status, age in years and sex. The paper as a whole reports these results and caveats: The quantity of clinical and demographic metadata differed by source and by participant and was supplied without curation.

Remarks on this clone: Its antigen target is currently unknown. Base qualities were left out, and no much larger clone turns up one base away.

CDR3 length: 14 amino acids, cysteine to phenylalanine. Only CDR3 DNA is held: 42 bases, read in frame from base 1. Per the germline V gene, LGHNA is the CDR1 and YNFKEQ is the CDR2. V was cut back by 1 base and J by 1 base, leaving a gap of 7 bases between them. Whole blood was collected in K2EDTA tubes by collaborating institutions according to the institutions' own protocols. For TCRbeta analysis, collaborators shipped samples as frozen whole blood, isolated PBMCs, or DNA extracted from either of those sample types. The immunoSEQ Assay, a bias-controlled multiplex PCR, was used to amplify TCRbeta CDR3 regions from genomic DNA. Under the source paper's analysis protocol: The number of nucleated cells in each sample was estimated from the amplification of reference gene primers within the assay. Sequence reads were collapsed and filtered to measure the absolute abundance of every unique TCRbeta CDR3 rearrangement. For each sample, productive Simpson clonality was calculated as the square root of Simpson's diversity index across productive rearrangements. TCRdb obtained this table from immuneACCESS and retained in-frame rearrangements with V and J assigned. These tables miss some clones; where compared with another copy, unresolved V genes account for less than half of the shortfall, and the remainder is unexplained. Clonal size and the V and J genes are those of that table, whereas D and trimming came from the DNA. This sample has tens of thousands of clones in its table, and 90% of those were observed once. The leading ten clones occupy around 4.9% of the sample.

This TCR derives from a human donor in a cohort sampled during active COVID-19. The specimen sequenced was peripheral blood. The chain is encoded by TRBV4-2 joined to TRBJ1-1; no confident D gene assignment can be made. The CDR3 corresponds to CASSQGLGNTEAFF. In nucleotide form, the sequence is TGTGCCAGCAGCCAAGGACTGGGGAACACTGAAGCTTTCTTT.